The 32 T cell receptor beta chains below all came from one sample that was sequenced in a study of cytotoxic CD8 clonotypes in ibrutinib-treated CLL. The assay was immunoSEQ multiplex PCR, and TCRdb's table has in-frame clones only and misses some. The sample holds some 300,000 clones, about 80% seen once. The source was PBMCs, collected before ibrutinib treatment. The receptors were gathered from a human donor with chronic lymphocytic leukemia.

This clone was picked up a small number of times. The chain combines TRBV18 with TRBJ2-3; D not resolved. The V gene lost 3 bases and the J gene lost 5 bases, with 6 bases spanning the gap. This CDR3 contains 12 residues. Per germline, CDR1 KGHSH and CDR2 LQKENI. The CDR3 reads CASSPTRDTQYF. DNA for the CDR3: TGTGCCAGCTCACCGACGCGAGATACGCAGTATTTT. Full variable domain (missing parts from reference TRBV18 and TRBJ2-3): NAGVMQNPRHLVRRRGQEARLRCSPMKGHSHVYWYRQLPEEGLKFMVYLQKENIIDESGMPKERFSAEFPKEGPSILRIQQVVRGDSAAYFCASSPTRDTQYFGPGTRLTVL.

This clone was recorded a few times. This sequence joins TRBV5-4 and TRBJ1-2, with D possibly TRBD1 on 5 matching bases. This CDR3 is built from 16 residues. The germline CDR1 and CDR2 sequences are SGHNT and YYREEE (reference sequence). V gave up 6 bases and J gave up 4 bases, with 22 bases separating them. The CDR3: CASIRRWRGRGYGYTF. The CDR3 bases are TGTGCCAGCATCAGAAGATGGAGGGGACGCGGCTATGGCTACACCTTC.

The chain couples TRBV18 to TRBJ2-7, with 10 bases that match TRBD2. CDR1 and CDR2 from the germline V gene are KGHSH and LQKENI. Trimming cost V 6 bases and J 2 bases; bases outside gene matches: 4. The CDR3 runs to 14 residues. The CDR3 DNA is TGTGCCAGCTCGACTAGCGGGTACCCCTACGAGCAGTACTTC. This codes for CASSTSGYPYEQYF. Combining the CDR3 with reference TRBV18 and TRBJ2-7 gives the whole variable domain NAGVMQNPRHLVRRRGQEARLRCSPMKGHSHVYWYRQLPEEGLKFMVYLQKENIIDESGMPKERFSAEFPKEGPSILRIQQVVRGDSAAYFCASSTSGYPYEQYFGPGTRLTVT.

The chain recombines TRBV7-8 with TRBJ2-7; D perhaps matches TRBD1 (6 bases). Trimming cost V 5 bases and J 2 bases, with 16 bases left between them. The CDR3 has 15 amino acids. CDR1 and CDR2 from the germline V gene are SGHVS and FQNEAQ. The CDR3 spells CASSQGRTATYEQYF. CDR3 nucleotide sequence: TGTGCCAGCAGCCAGGGCCGGACAGCGACCTACGAGCAGTACTTC.

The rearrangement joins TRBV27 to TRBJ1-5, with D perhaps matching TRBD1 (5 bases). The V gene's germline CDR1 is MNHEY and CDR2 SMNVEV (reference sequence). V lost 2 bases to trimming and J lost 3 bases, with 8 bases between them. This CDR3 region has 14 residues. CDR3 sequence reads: CASSLPGNNQPQHF. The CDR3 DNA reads TGTGCCAGCAGTTTACCAGGGAACAATCAGCCCCAGCATTTT.

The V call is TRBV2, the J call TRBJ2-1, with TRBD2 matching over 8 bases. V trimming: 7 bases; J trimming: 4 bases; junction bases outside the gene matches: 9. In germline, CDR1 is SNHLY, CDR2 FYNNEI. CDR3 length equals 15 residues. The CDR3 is CASTAAERGYNEQFF. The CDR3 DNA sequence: TGTGCCAGCACTGCTGCCGAGCGGGGGTACAATGAGCAGTTCTTC. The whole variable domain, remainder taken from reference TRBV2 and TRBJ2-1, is EPEVTQTPSHQVTQMGQEVILRCVPISNHLYFYWYRQILGQKVEFLVSFYNNEISEKSEIFDDQFSVERPDGSNFTLKIRSTKLEDSAMYFCASTAAERGYNEQFFGPGTRLTVL.

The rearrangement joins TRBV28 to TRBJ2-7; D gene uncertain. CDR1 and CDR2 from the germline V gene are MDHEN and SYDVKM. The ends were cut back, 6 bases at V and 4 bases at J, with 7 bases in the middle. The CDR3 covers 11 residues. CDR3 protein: CASRKSYEQYF. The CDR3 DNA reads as TGTGCCAGCAGGAAATCTTACGAGCAGTACTTC.

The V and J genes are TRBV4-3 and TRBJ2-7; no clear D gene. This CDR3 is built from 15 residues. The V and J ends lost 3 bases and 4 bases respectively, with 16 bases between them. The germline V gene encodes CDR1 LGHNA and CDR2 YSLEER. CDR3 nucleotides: TGCGCCAGCAGCCAGGCCCCAAGAACAACGTACGAGCAGTACTTC. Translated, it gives CASSQAPRTTYEQYF.

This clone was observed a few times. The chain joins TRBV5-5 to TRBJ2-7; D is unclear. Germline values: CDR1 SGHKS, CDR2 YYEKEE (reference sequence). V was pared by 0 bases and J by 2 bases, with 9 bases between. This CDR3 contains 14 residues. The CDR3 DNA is TGTGCCAGCAGCTTGGTACCCGTAGCCTACGAGCAGTACTTC. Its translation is CASSLVPVAYEQYF.

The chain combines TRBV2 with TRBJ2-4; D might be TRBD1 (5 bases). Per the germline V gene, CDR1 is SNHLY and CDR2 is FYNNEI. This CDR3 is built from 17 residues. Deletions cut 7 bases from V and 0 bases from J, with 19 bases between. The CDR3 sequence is CASTPPRQGLAKNIQYF. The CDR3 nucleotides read TGTGCCAGCACCCCGCCCCGCCAGGGCTTAGCCAAAAACATTCAGTACTTC.

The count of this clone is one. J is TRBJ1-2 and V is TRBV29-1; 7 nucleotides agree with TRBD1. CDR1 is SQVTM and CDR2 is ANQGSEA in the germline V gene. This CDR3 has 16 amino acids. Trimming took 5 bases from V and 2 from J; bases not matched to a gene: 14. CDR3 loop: CSVPTYEGAHNYGYTF. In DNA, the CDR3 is TGCAGCGTTCCGACCTATGAGGGGGCGCACAACTATGGCTACACCTTC.

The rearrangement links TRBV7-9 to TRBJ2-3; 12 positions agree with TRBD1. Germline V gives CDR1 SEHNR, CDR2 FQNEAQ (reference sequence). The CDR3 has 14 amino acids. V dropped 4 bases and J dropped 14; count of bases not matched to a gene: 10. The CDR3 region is CASSSPGQGAQGYF. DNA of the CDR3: TGTGCCAGCAGCTCTCCGGGACAGGGGGCGCAGGGGTATTTT.

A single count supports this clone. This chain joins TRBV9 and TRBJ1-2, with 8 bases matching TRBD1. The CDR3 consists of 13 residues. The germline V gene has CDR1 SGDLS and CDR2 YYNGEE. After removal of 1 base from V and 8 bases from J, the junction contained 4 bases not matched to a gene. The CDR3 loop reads CASSVTGGSGYTF. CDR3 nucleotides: TGTGCCAGCAGCGTAACAGGGGGTAGCGGCTACACCTTC.

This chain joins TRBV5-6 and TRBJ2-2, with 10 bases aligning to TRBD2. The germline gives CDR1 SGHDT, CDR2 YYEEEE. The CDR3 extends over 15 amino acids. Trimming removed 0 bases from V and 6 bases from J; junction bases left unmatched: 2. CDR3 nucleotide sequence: TGTGCCAGCAGCTTGGTTCTAGCGGGGGCCGGGGAGCTGTTTTTT. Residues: CASSLVLAGAGELFF.

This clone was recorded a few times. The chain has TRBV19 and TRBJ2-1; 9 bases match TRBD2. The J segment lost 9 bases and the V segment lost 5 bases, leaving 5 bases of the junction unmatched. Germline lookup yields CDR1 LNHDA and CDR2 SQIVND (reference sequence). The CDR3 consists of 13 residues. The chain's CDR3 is CASSVRREGEQFF. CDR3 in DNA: TGTGCCAGTAGTGTAAGGCGGGAGGGTGAGCAGTTCTTC.

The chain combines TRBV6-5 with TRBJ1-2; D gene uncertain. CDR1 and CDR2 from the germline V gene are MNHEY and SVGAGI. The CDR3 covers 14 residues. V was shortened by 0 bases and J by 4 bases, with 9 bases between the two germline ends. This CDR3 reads CASSYSRRGYGYTF. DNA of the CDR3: TGTGCCAGCAGTTACTCGAGACGGGGCTATGGCTACACCTTC.

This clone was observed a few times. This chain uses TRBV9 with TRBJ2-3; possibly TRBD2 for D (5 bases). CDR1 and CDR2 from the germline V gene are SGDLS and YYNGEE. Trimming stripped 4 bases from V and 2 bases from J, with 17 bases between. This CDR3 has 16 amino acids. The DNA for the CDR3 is TGTGCCAGCAGCCCTTCCACAACGGGGATCACAGATACGCAGTATTTT. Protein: CASSPSTTGITDTQYF.

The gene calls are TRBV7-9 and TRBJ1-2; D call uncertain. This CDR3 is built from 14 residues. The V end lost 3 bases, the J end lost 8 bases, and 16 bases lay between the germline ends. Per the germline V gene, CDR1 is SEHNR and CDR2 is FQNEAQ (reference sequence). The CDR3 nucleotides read TGTGCCAGCAGCTTGCCGGCCGAACGCGGCGGCTACACCTTC. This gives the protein CASSLPAERGGYTF.

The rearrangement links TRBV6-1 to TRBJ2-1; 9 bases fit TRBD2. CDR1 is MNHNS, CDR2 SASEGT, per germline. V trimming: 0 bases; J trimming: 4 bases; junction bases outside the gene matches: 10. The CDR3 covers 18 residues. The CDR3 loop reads CASSEAGLAISRYNEQFF. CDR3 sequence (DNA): TGTGCCAGCAGTGAAGCCGGACTAGCGATCTCACGTTACAATGAGCAGTTCTTC.

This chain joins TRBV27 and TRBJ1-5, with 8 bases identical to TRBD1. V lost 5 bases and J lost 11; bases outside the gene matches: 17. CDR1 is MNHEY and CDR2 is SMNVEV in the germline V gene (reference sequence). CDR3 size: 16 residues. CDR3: CASSKTPTGANVAQHF. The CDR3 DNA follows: TGTGCCAGCAGTAAAACCCCGACAGGGGCGAATGTGGCCCAGCATTTT.

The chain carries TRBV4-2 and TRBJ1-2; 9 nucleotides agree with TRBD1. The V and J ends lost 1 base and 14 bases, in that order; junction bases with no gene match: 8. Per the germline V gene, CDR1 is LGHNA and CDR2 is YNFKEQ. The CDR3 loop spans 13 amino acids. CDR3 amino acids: CASSQVGDRGGTF. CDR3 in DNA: TGTGCCAGCAGCCAAGTCGGAGACAGGGGGGGAACCTTC.

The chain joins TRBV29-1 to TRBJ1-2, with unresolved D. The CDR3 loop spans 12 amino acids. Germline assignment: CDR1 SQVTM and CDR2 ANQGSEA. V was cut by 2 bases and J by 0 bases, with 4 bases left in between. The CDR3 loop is CSVESANYGYTF. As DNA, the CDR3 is TGCAGCGTTGAATCCGCTAACTATGGCTACACCTTC.

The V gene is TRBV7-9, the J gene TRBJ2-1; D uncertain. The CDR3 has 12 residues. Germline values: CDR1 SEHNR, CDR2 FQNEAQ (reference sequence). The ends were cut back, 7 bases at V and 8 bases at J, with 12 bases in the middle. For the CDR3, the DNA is TGTGCCAGCACCATAACTGGGGATGAGCAGTTCTTC. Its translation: CASTITGDEQFF.

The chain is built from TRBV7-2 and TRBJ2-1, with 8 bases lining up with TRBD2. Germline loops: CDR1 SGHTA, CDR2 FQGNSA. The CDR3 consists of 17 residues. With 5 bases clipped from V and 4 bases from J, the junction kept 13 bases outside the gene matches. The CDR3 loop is CASSPQSGSGVYNEQFF. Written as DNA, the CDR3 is TGTGCCAGCAGCCCCCAGAGCGGGAGTGGGGTTTACAATGAGCAGTTCTTC.

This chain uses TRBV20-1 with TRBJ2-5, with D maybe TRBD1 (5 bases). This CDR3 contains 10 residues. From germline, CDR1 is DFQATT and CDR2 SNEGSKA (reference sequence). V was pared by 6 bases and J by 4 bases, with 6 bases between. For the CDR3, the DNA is TGCAGTGCAACAGGAGAGACCCAGTACTTC. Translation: CSATGETQYF.

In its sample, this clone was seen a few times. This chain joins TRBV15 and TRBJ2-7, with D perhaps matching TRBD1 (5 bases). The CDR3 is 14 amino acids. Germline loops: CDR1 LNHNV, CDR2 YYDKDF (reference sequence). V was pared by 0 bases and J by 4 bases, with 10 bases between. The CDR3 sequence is CATSRDFDSYEQYF. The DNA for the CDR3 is TGTGCCACCAGCAGAGATTTCGACAGTTACGAGCAGTACTTC.

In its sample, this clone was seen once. Here the CDR3 reads CASSSQGSSYEQYF. In DNA form, the CDR3 reads TGTGCCAGTAGTAGCCAGGGAAGCTCCTACGAGCAGTACTTC. The chain employs TRBV19 and TRBJ2-7, with D perhaps matching TRBD1 (5 bases). V gave up 4 bases and J gave up 0 bases, with 10 bases separating them. The V gene's germline CDR1 is LNHDA and CDR2 SQIVND (reference sequence). The CDR3 extends over 14 amino acids. Full variable domain (rest looked up from reference TRBV19 and TRBJ2-7): DGGITQSPKYLFRKEGQNVTLSCEQNLNHDAMYWYRQDPGQGLRLIYYSQIVNDFQKGDIAEGYSVSREKKESFPLTVTSAQKNPTAFYLCASSSQGSSYEQYFGPGTRLTVT.

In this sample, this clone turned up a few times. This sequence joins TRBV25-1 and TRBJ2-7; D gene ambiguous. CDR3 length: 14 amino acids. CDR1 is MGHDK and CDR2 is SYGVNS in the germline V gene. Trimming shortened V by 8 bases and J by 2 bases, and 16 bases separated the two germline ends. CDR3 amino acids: CASQAPRFPYEQYF. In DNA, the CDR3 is TGTGCCAGCCAGGCCCCTCGCTTTCCCTACGAGCAGTACTTC.

Here the CDR3 DNA reads TGTGCCAGCAGTGAGATTTGGGGAGGGGTAGCCAAAAACATTCAGTACTTC. Translating it yields CASSEIWGGVAKNIQYF. V usage is TRBV6-1 and J usage is TRBJ2-4, with 7 bases aligning to TRBD2. The CDR3 spans 17 residues. Germline values: CDR1 MNHNS, CDR2 SASEGT. Trimming removed 3 bases from V and 0 bases from J; junction bases left unmatched: 8.

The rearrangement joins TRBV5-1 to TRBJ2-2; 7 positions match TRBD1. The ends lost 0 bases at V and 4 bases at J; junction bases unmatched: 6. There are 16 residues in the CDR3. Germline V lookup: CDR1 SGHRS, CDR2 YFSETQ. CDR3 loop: CASSLATGPGTGELFF. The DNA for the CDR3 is TGCGCCAGCAGCTTGGCGACAGGGCCGGGCACCGGGGAGCTGTTTTTT.

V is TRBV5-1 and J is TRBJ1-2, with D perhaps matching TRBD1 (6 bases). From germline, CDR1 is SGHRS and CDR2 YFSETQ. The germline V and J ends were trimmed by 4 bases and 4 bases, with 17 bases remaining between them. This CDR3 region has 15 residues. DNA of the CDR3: TGCGCCAGCAGCACCGGTCATGGGGGCTTCTATGGCTACACCTTC. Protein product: CASSTGHGGFYGYTF.

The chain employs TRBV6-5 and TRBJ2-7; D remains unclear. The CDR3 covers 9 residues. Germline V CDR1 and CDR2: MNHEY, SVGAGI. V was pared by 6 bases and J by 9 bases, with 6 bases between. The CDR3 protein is CASRPWQYF. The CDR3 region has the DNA TGTGCCAGCAGGCCTTGGCAGTACTTC.